This T cell receptor beta chain is from a study of T-cell memory formation after mild COVID-19. Study findings and constraints: Contracting CD4+ clones sat mainly in CM and EM; CD8+ in EMRA. Researchers found some responding clones in pre-infection memory, a sign that cross-reactive memory joined. A second wave expanding day 15 to 37 was CD4+-biased; contracting clones were balanced.

TCRdb independently ran MiXCR on the 5' RACE reads; one entry per CDR3 protein. The sample lists about 400,000 distinct CDR3 sequences; around 24% were seen once. As to this clonotype: The antigen is undetermined.

Trimming left V 3 bases short and J 11 bases short, with 17 bases between. This CDR3 contains 13 residues. Per germline, CDR1 SQVTM and CDR2 ANQGSEA. The sample consisted of PBMCs or a T cell subset sorted from them (not recorded which). The sequence was obtained from an adult woman who had mild COVID-19 (a few samples of this study predate the infection). Cell type and time point are not known. V is TRBV29-1 and J is TRBJ2-4; D might be TRBD2 (6 bases). The CDR3 sequence: CSVESDRGGFQYF. CDR3 nucleotides: TGCAGCGTTGAGTCCGACCGGGGAGGATTTCAGTACTTC.